This TCR beta chain emerged from a study of CD8 T cells in Susac syndrome. Reverse transcription of roughly 0.5 to 1 ug RNA used random hexamers. Across 54 Vbeta and 13 Jbeta, immunoSEQ multiplex PCR amplified TCR beta CDR3. Each CDR3 protein is one row after TCRdb ran MiXCR on the immunoSEQ multiplex PCR reads. Of 180,000 or so distinct CDR3 sequences listed, 90% to 95% are singletons. Sequencing of TCR beta was performed on blood CD8+ and CD4+ T cells. Matching for age and sex applied to the controls, who were healthy donors. Through negative isolation, CD4+ and CD8+ T cells were obtained, while TEMRA cells were enriched using FACS. Source material: CD4+ T cells from PBMCs. The sequence was collected from a human donor in good health.

CDR3 bases: TGTGCCTGGAGTGTACAACAGGGAGCCTATGGCTACACCTTC. Its translation: CAWSVQQGAYGYTF. J is TRBJ1-2 and V is TRBV30, with D perhaps TRBD1 (6 bases). CDR1 and CDR2 from the germline V gene are GTSNPN and SVGIG (reference sequence). V was clipped by 0 bases and J by 4 bases, with 12 bases between them. This CDR3 is 14 amino acids long.